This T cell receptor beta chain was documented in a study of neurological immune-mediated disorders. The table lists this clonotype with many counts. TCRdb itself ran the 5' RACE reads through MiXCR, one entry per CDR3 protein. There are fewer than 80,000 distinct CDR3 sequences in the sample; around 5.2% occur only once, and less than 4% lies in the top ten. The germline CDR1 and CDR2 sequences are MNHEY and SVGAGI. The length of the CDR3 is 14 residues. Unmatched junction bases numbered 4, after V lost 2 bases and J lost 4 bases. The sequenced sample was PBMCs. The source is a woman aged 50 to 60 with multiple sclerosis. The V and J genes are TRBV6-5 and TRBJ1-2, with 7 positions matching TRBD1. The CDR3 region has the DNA TGTGCCAGCAGTTACGGTACAGGGGTCTATGGCTACACCTTC. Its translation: CASSYGTGVYGYTF.